The 25 T cell receptor beta chains reported below all come from one sample, sequenced in a study of blood T cell repertoires in COVID-19. TCRdb's copy holds only in-frame clones and misses some; the assay was immunoSEQ multiplex PCR. Seen here are roughly 93,000 clones, roughly nine tenths observed once, and the top ten hold approximately 9.3%. The sequencing sample was made of peripheral blood. Receptors originate from a man aged 50-60 years with acute or convalescent COVID-19.

This chain uses TRBV11-1 with TRBJ1-6; D remains unclear. Per the germline V gene, CDR1 is SGHAT and CDR2 is FQDESV (reference sequence). The CDR3 covers 15 residues. Trimming shortened V by 2 bases and J by 3 bases, and 8 bases separated the two germline ends. Here the CDR3 DNA reads TGTGCCAGCAGCTTAAACAGCCTCTATAATTCACCCCTCCACTTT. This translates into CASSLNSLYNSPLHF.

CDR3 protein: CSVGQGNTEAFF. CDR3 nucleotides: TGCAGCGTTGGACAGGGGAACACTGAAGCTTTCTTT. This chain connects TRBV29-1 to TRBJ1-1; TRBD1 matches at 7 bases. The germline V gene has CDR1 SQVTM and CDR2 ANQGSEA. The CDR3 totals 12 residues. Germline trimming cut 4 bases from V and 1 base from J; bases unmatched to any gene: 0.

V is TRBV6-5 and J is TRBJ1-6; TRBD1 matches 9 bases. There are 13 residues in the CDR3. The ends lost 6 bases at V and 10 bases at J; junction bases unmatched: 4. CDR1 is MNHEY and CDR2 is SVGAGI in the germline V gene. CDR3 DNA sequence: TGTGCCAGCAGGGGACAGGGTTGGTCACCCCTCCACTTT. Residues: CASRGQGWSPLHF.

The J gene is TRBJ1-2, the V gene TRBV6-6; 11 bases line up with TRBD1. CDR3 length: 13 residues. The germline CDR1 and CDR2 sequences are MNHNY and SVGAGI (reference sequence). The junction had 6 bases not matched to a gene; V was cut back by 8 bases and J by 7 bases. CDR3 nucleotides: TGTGCCAGCGGGGGACAGGGGGGTCTTGGCTACACCTTC. Protein sequence: CASGGQGGLGYTF.

V and J are TRBV7-8 and TRBJ1-5; D is uncertain. The CDR3 is 14 residues long. CDR1 and CDR2 from the germline V gene are SGHVS and FQNEAQ. The V end lost 5 bases, the J end lost 6 bases, and 14 bases lay between the germline ends. Here the CDR3 DNA reads TGTGCCAGCAGCCAAAATTTGGGAGGTCAGCCCCAGCATTTT. Amino acid sequence: CASSQNLGGQPQHF.

This chain uses TRBV28 with TRBJ1-1; D possibly corresponds to TRBD1 (6 bases). The CDR3 is made up of 13 amino acids. V lost 6 bases and J 4 bases, leaving 12 bases between the germline ends. Germline lookup yields CDR1 MDHEN and CDR2 SYDVKM. CDR3 coding DNA: TGTGCCAGCAGGCTCCAGGGGTTCACTGAAGCTTTCTTT. It encodes CASRLQGFTEAFF.

The CDR3 bases are TGTGCCAGCAGTGACCTACGTTTACGAGCTAACTATGGCTACACCTTC. It is translated as CASSDLRLRANYGYTF. The chain has TRBV6-1 and TRBJ1-2; the D is unclear. The ends were cut back, 3 bases at V and 0 bases at J, with 14 bases in the middle. The V gene's germline CDR1 is MNHNS and CDR2 SASEGT. The CDR3 consists of 16 residues.

V gene TRBV2 combines with J gene TRBJ1-6; a possible D gene is TRBD1 (5 bases). CDR3 length equals 13 residues. The germline V gene has CDR1 SNHLY and CDR2 FYNNEI. Trimming took off 9 bases at V and 7 bases at J, with 13 bases between the two ends. The CDR3 is CASLRDDNSPLHF. CDR3 coding DNA: TGTGCCAGTCTCAGGGATGACAATTCACCCCTCCACTTT.

This chain links TRBV4-2 with TRBJ2-5, with 10 positions matching TRBD2. V lost 4 bases to trimming and J lost 2 bases; unmatched junction nucleotides: 4. The length of the CDR3 is 15 residues. Germline V gene sequence: CDR1 LGHNA, CDR2 YNFKEQ. CDR3 protein: CASSLKAGGQETQYF. The CDR3 nucleotides read TGTGCCAGCAGCCTAAAAGCGGGGGGGCAAGAGACCCAGTACTTC.

In its sample, this clone was seen once. This chain uses TRBV30 with TRBJ1-5, with D possibly being TRBD1 (5 bases). The CDR3 is 13 amino acids. CDR1 is GTSNPN and CDR2 is SVGIG in the germline V gene (reference sequence). Trimming left V 2 bases short and J 4 bases short, with 9 bases between. The CDR3, as DNA: TGTGCCTGGAGTAAGGCAGGGAATCAGCCCCAGCATTTT. It is translated as CAWSKAGNQPQHF.

In its sample, this clone was seen a few times. The chain has TRBV2 and TRBJ1-2, with 11 bases identical to TRBD1. The germline CDR1 and CDR2 sequences are SNHLY and FYNNEI. V shed 6 bases and J 8 bases; nucleotides not matched to a gene: 8. This CDR3 contains 14 residues. The CDR3 DNA is TGTGCCAGCAGAAGACCGGGACAGGGGGTAGGCTACACCTTC. This codes for CASRRPGQGVGYTF.

The CDR3 sequence is CASSVAGESSYEQYF. The CDR3 nucleotides read TGTGCCAGCAGCGTAGCCGGGGAGAGCTCCTACGAGCAGTACTTC. The chain has TRBV9 and TRBJ2-7, with D perhaps TRBD2 (5 bases). The CDR3 has 15 amino acids. Trimming pared 0 bases from V and 0 bases from J, leaving 10 bases between. Germline V gene lookup returns CDR1 SGDLS and CDR2 YYNGEE.

This clone was detected once. This CDR3 is CASSPLSTEAFF. Here the CDR3 DNA reads TGTGCCAGCAGTCCGCTTAGCACTGAAGCTTTCTTT. J is TRBJ1-1 and V is TRBV6-2 or TRBV6-3; D is unclear. The CDR3 contains 12 residues. Trimming shortened V by 5 bases and J by 4 bases, and 8 bases separated the two germline ends. CDR1 is MNHEY and CDR2 is SVGEGT in the germline V gene.

The chain couples TRBV5-4 to TRBJ2-3; the match to TRBD2 covers 9 bases. CDR1 is SGHNT and CDR2 is YYREEE in the germline V gene (reference sequence). V gave up 3 bases and J gave up 4 bases; unmatched junction bases: 9. The CDR3 runs to 16 residues. The CDR3 sequence: CASSSERGASSDTQYF. The CDR3, as DNA: TGTGCCAGCAGCTCCGAGCGGGGGGCGAGCTCAGATACGCAGTATTTT.

The rearrangement uses TRBV4-1 and TRBJ1-2, with 9 bases fitting TRBD1. CDR1 and CDR2 from the germline V gene are MGHRA and YSYEKL. After removal of 4 bases from V and 1 base from J, the junction contained 4 bases not matched to a gene. The CDR3 has 15 residues. The CDR3 DNA reads as TGCGCCAGCAGCCTCGGGACAGGGCATAACTATGGCTACACCTTC. Protein: CASSLGTGHNYGYTF.

The chain employs TRBV11-2 and TRBJ1-1, with D possibly being TRBD1 (6 bases). V was pared by 0 bases and J by 1 base, with 12 bases between. Germline-derived CDR1 and CDR2 are SGHAT and FQNNGV. The CDR3 spans 16 residues. CDR3 nucleotide sequence: TGTGCCAGCAGCTTAGATCTTTGGGGGCAGAACACTGAAGCTTTCTTT. Encoded protein: CASSLDLWGQNTEAFF.

V is TRBV3-1 (or the pseudogene TRBV3-2) and J is TRBJ2-5; 12 nucleotides match TRBD2. Germline lookup yields CDR1 LGHDT and CDR2 YNNKEL (reference sequence). The CDR3 length is 13 residues. Trimming took 8 bases from V and 5 from J; bases not matched to a gene: 3. In DNA form, the CDR3 reads TGTGCCAGCCTAGCGGGGGGGCATGAGACCCAGTACTTC. It codes for CASLAGGHETQYF.

The chain joins TRBV30 to TRBJ2-6; TRBD2 might be the D (6 bases). This CDR3 is 15 amino acids long. The V and J ends lost 7 bases and 2 bases respectively, with 15 bases between them. Germline-derived CDR1 and CDR2 are GTSNPN and SVGIG (reference sequence). DNA for the CDR3: TGTGCCTTCAGGGAGGTTCGGGCTGGGGCCAACGTCCTGACTTTC. Translation: CAFREVRAGANVLTF. The full variable domain, rest sourced from reference TRBV30 and TRBJ2-6, is SQTIHQWPATLVQPVGSPLSLECTVEGTSNPNLYWYRQAAGRGLQLLFYSVGIGQISSEVPQNLSASRPQDRQFILSSKKLLLSDSGFYLCAFREVRAGANVLTFGAGSRLTVL.

In nucleotides, the CDR3 is TGTGCCAGCAGCCAATTACAGGGTACCAATCAGCCCCAGCATTTT. The encoded protein is CASSQLQGTNQPQHF. The chain joins TRBV4-2 to TRBJ1-5, with D tentatively TRBD1 (6 bases). Germline loops: CDR1 LGHNA, CDR2 YNFKEQ. V shed 2 bases and J shed 3 bases, with 11 bases lying between them. CDR3 length: 15 residues.

The chain carries TRBV3-1 (or the pseudogene TRBV3-2) and TRBJ2-2, with a tentative D call TRBD1 (5 bases). The CDR3 runs to 14 residues. Looked up from germline, CDR1 is LGHDT and CDR2 is YNNKEL (reference sequence). V dropped 2 bases and J dropped 7 bases, with 11 bases sitting between them. The DNA of the CDR3 is TGTGCCAGCAGCCAATCAGGGTCGGGCGGGGAGCTGTTTTTT. Its translation: CASSQSGSGGELFF.

The chain uses TRBV14 and TRBJ2-7; TRBD1 might be the D (6 bases). Germline V gene lookup returns CDR1 SGHDN and CDR2 FVKESK. The CDR3 extends over 15 amino acids. Between the trimmed V and J ends, which lost 4 bases and 6 bases, there was a span of 19 bases. The CDR3 region has the DNA TGTGCCAGCAGCCCCGCGGGTGGGGGCTCCAGCGAGCAGTACTTC. It codes for CASSPAGGGSSEQYF.

The chain links TRBV6-5 to TRBJ2-3; D is unresolved. CDR1 and CDR2 (germline): MNHEY, SVGAGI. CDR3 size: 13 residues. Deletions cut 10 bases from V and 0 bases from J, with 11 bases between. In DNA form, the CDR3 reads TGTGCCATTTCCGGGTACAGCACAGATACGCAGTATTTT. Encoded protein: CAISGYSTDTQYF.

V gene TRBV27 combines with J gene TRBJ2-3, with 9 bases that match TRBD2. The CDR3 has 16 amino acids. Germline V gene sequence: CDR1 MNHEY, CDR2 SMNVEV (reference sequence). The V gene end was trimmed by 4 bases and the J gene end by 5 bases; junction bases not matched to a gene: 10. DNA for the CDR3: TGTGCCAGCAGTTACTCGAGGGGACTAGCTCAAGATACGCAGTATTTT. Translation: CASSYSRGLAQDTQYF.

This chain joins TRBV5-1 and TRBJ1-2, with a tentative D call TRBD1 (6 bases). Trimming pared 0 bases from V and 7 bases from J, leaving 13 bases between. This CDR3 contains 14 residues. Germline assignment: CDR1 SGHRS and CDR2 YFSETQ. The CDR3 coding sequence is TGCGCCAGCAGCTTGGCCCCAGGGGTGAGTGGCTACACCTTC. Amino acids: CASSLAPGVSGYTF.

The V gene is TRBV5-5, the J gene TRBJ1-1, with 9 nucleotides matching TRBD1. Looked up from germline, CDR1 is SGHKS and CDR2 is YYEKEE (reference sequence). V lost 3 bases to trimming and J lost 6 bases; unmatched junction nucleotides: 6. The CDR3 runs 14 residues. CDR3 in DNA: TGTGCCAGCAGCTATGGGACAGGGAGGGCTGAAGCTTTCTTT. Translating it yields CASSYGTGRAEAFF.